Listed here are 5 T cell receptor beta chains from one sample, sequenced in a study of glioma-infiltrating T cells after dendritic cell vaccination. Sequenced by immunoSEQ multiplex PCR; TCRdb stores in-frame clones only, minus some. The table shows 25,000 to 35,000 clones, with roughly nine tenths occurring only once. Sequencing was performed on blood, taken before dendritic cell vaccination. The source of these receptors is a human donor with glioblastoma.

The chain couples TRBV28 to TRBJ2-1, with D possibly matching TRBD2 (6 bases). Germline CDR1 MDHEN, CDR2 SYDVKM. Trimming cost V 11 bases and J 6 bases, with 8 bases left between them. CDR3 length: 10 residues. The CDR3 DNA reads TGTGCCCTTAGCGGCAATGAGCAGTTCTTC. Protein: CALSGNEQFF.

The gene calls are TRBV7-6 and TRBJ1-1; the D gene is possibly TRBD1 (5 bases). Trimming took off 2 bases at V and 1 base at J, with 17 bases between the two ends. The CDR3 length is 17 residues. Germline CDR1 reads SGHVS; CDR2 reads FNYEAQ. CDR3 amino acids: CASSLKGGIGANTEAFF. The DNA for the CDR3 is TGTGCCAGCAGCTTAAAGGGAGGGATTGGGGCGAACACTGAAGCTTTCTTT.

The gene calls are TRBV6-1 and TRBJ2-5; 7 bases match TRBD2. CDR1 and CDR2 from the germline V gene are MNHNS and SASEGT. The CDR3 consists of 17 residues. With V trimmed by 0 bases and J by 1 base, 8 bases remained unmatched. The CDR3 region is CASSEASRGRVQETQYF. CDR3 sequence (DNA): TGTGCCAGCAGTGAAGCGTCCCGGGGGAGGGTCCAAGAGACCCAGTACTTC.

CDR3 region: CASGLSTGFQPQHF. As DNA, the CDR3 is TGTGCTAGTGGTTTGTCCACAGGTTTTCAGCCCCAGCATTTT. The chain joins TRBV12-5 to TRBJ1-5; D might be TRBD1 (5 bases). V lost 2 bases and J 6 bases, leaving 11 bases between the germline ends. The CDR3 is made up of 14 amino acids. Germline V CDR1 and CDR2: LGHNT, FRNRAP.

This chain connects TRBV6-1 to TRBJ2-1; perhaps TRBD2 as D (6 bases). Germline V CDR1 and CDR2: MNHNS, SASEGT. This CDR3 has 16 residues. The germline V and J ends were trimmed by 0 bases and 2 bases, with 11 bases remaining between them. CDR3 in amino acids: CASSEAGSNPYNEQFF. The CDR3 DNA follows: TGTGCCAGCAGTGAAGCCGGGAGCAATCCCTACAATGAGCAGTTCTTC.